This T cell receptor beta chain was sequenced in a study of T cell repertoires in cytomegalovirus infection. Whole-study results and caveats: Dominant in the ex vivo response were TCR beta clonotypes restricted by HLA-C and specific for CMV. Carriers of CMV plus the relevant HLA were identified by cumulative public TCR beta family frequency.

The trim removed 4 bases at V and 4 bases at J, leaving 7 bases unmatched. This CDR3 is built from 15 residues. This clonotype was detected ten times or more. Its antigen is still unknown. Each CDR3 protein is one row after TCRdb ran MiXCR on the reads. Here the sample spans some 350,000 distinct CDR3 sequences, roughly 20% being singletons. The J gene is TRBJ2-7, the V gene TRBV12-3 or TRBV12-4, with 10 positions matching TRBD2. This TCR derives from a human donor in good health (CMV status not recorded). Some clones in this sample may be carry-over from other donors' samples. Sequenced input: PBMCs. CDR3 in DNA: TGTGCCAGCAGTTCCTCTAGCGGGGGAACTTACGAGCAGTACTTC. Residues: CASSSSSGGTYEQYF.